A single sample is the source of the 19 T cell receptor beta chains below, sequenced in a study of blood T cell repertoires in COVID-19 (dated by TCRdb to 2020 to 2021). The library was made by the immunoSEQ multiplex PCR assay. Entries here come from immuneACCESS through TCRdb and include only in-frame sequences with V and J called. Some clones fail to appear in such tables; in the studies checked, an unresolved V gene covers under half of the shortfall, and the cause of the remainder is unknown. For this sample the table gives fewer than 150,000 clones, of which 85% were detected only once. Of the sample, around 4% falls within the top ten clones. Sequenced: peripheral blood. The source is a human donor in a cohort sampled during active COVID-19.

The rearrangement joins TRBV12-3 or TRBV12-4 to TRBJ2-7; 7 bases map to TRBD1. V gave up 5 bases and J gave up 8 bases; unmatched junction bases: 3. The CDR3 is made up of 11 amino acids. DNA for the CDR3: TGTGCCAGCAGTCTGGGACAGAAGCAGTACGTC. Its translation is CASSLGQKQYV.

The rearrangement joins TRBV6-2 or TRBV6-3 to TRBJ2-4; weak D call: TRBD2 (5 bases). With 4 bases removed from V and 9 bases from J, the gap between germline ends came to 10 bases. The CDR3 is 12 amino acids. In germline, CDR1 is MNHEY, CDR2 SVGEGT. CDR3 sequence reads: CASSFSEGIQYF. The CDR3 region has the DNA TGTGCCAGCAGTTTTAGTGAGGGCATTCAGTACTTC.

The gene calls are TRBV30 and TRBJ1-5; 11 positions agree with TRBD1. J was trimmed by 7 bases and V by 4 bases; bases with no gene match: 9. CDR1 GTSNPN and CDR2 SVGIG come from the germline V gene (reference sequence). This CDR3 is built from 15 residues. The CDR3 DNA is TGTGCCTGGAAACTACCCGGGACAGGGGGACAGCCCCAGCATTTT. Its protein is CAWKLPGTGGQPQHF.

The chain recombines TRBV11-3 with TRBJ2-7, with TRBD1 matching 7 bases. V was pared by 5 bases and J by 7 bases, with 14 bases of the junction left unmatched. Germline CDR1 is SGHNT and CDR2 is YENEEA. The CDR3 has 15 amino acids. The CDR3 reads CASSPGTARPWEQYF. The CDR3 nucleotides are TGTGCCAGCAGCCCTGGGACAGCGCGCCCTTGGGAGCAGTACTTC.

The chain is built from TRBV10-3 and TRBJ1-2; D is perhaps TRBD1 (6 bases). Trimming left V 4 bases short and J 4 bases short, with 10 bases between. CDR1 is ENHRY and CDR2 is SYGVKD in the germline V gene. This CDR3 has 13 amino acids. The CDR3 DNA follows: TGTGCCATCAGTGGAGGGGGTCCCTATGGCTACACCTTC. This encodes CAISGGGPYGYTF.

This chain joins TRBV19 and TRBJ2-2, with TRBD2 matching over 7 bases. In germline, CDR1 is LNHDA, CDR2 SQIVND (reference sequence). V was pared by 0 bases and J by 7 bases, with 5 bases of the junction left unmatched. The CDR3 extends over 15 amino acids. CDR3 in amino acids: CASSIETQRGGELFF. The CDR3 nucleotides are TGTGCCAGTAGTATAGAAACTCAGCGGGGCGGGGAGCTGTTTTTT.

The chain links TRBV18 to TRBJ1-5; 12 nucleotides agree with TRBD1. The germline gives CDR1 KGHSH, CDR2 LQKENI. After removal of 3 bases from V and 4 bases from J, the junction contained 4 bases not matched to a gene. The CDR3 loop spans 16 amino acids. The CDR3 loop reads CASSPGTGGMNQPQHF. The CDR3 DNA sequence: TGTGCCAGCTCACCTGGGACAGGGGGCATGAATCAGCCCCAGCATTTT.

This rearrangement joins TRBV4-3 to TRBJ2-2, with TRBD1 as a possible D gene (6 bases). With 4 bases removed from V and 5 bases from J, the gap between germline ends came to 11 bases. Germline V gene sequence: CDR1 LGHNA, CDR2 YSLEER. The CDR3 contains 14 residues. The CDR3 sequence: CASSLAGDTGELFF. The CDR3 DNA is TGCGCCAGCAGCCTGGCAGGGGATACCGGGGAGCTGTTTTTT.

V usage is TRBV7-8 and J usage is TRBJ1-5; D is uncertain. Germline V CDR1 and CDR2: SGHVS, FQNEAQ. Trimming left V 1 base short and J 5 bases short, with 12 bases between. CDR3 length: 15 residues. The CDR3 sequence is CASSLVSRGYQPQHF. Here the CDR3 DNA reads TGTGCCAGCAGCTTAGTTTCTAGAGGCTATCAGCCCCAGCATTTT.

The genes are TRBV14 and TRBJ2-7; D gene unclear. Germline CDR1 and CDR2: SGHDN and FVKESK. CDR3 length: 13 amino acids. V was shortened by 2 bases and J by 3 bases, with 8 bases between the two germline ends. Here the CDR3 DNA reads TGTGCCAGCAGCCAAACCCTCTACTACGAGCAGTACTTC. Its protein is CASSQTLYYEQYF.

V gene TRBV18 combines with J gene TRBJ1-3; 7 nucleotides agree with TRBD1. Trimming removed 3 bases from V and 0 bases from J; junction bases left unmatched: 5. Germline CDR1 KGHSH, CDR2 LQKENI. CDR3 length: 16 residues. The chain's CDR3 is CASSPGQLSSGNTIYF. The CDR3 DNA reads as TGTGCCAGCTCACCGGGACAGCTCAGCTCTGGAAACACCATATATTTT.

The V and J genes are TRBV19 and TRBJ1-2, with 9 bases identical to TRBD1. CDR3 length: 15 amino acids. Germline loops: CDR1 LNHDA, CDR2 SQIVND (reference sequence). V was pared by 5 bases and J by 6 bases, with 10 bases of the junction left unmatched. This chain's CDR3 is CASSQPPQGAHGYTF. The CDR3 bases are TGTGCCAGTAGTCAACCCCCACAGGGGGCTCATGGCTACACCTTC.

CDR3 DNA: TGTGCCCTGGGGACTAGCGGGGGGGCGCCCTCCTACAATGAGCAGTTCTTC. Amino acids: CALGTSGGAPSYNEQFF. V gene TRBV2 combines with J gene TRBJ2-1, with 16 positions matching TRBD2. The V gene end was trimmed by 11 bases and the J gene end by 0 bases; junction bases not matched to a gene: 7. The CDR3 consists of 17 residues. Per germline, CDR1 SNHLY and CDR2 FYNNEI. Drawing the rest from reference TRBV2 and TRBJ2-1, the complete variable domain is EPEVTQTPSHQVTQMGQEVILRCVPISNHLYFYWYRQILGQKVEFLVSFYNNEISEKSEIFDDQFSVERPDGSNFTLKIRSTKLEDSAMYFCALGTSGGAPSYNEQFFGPGTRLTVL.

The chain is built from TRBV5-1 and TRBJ1-5; TRBD1 might be the D (5 bases). The CDR3 has 15 amino acids. Germline loops: CDR1 SGHRS, CDR2 YFSETQ. Trimming took 0 bases from V and 1 from J, leaving 8 bases between them. CDR3 sequence (DNA): TGCGCCAGCAGCTTGGTGGGGGGAAGCAATCAGCCCCAGCATTTT. Residues: CASSLVGGSNQPQHF.

The chain couples TRBV5-6 to TRBJ1-2, with 9 nucleotides matching TRBD1. Germline loops: CDR1 SGHDT, CDR2 YYEEEE. The trim removed 4 bases at V and 8 bases at J, leaving 12 bases unmatched. The CDR3 is made up of 15 amino acids. The CDR3 region has the DNA TGTGCCAGCAGCACCATTTACAGGGGGCAGGGAGGCTACACCTTC. It specifies CASSTIYRGQGGYTF. The full variable domain, completed using reference TRBV5-6 and TRBJ1-2, is DAGVTQSPTHLIKTRGQQVTLRCSPKSGHDTVSWYQQALGQGPQFIFQYYEEEERQRGNFPDRFSGHQFPNYSSELNVNALLLGDSALYLCASSTIYRGQGGYTFGSGTRLTVV.

This clone was observed a single time. CDR3 sequence reads: CASSYSGGKGTEAFF. DNA of the CDR3: TGTGCCAGCAGTTACTCGGGGGGAAAAGGCACTGAAGCTTTCTTT. The chain is built from TRBV6-5 and TRBJ1-1; weak D call: TRBD1 (5 bases). Trimming took 0 bases from V and 4 from J, leaving 12 bases between them. Per the germline V gene, CDR1 is MNHEY and CDR2 is SVGAGI. There are 15 residues in the CDR3.

J is TRBJ2-1 and V is TRBV19, with D unclear. Germline V lookup: CDR1 LNHDA, CDR2 SQIVND (reference sequence). The V and J ends lost 3 bases and 6 bases respectively, with 12 bases between them. This CDR3 spans 14 amino acids. In DNA form, the CDR3 reads TGTGCCAGTAGTATCGGATCCACAGTCAATGAGCAGTTCTTC. Translating gives CASSIGSTVNEQFF.

The gene calls are TRBV5-4 and TRBJ1-2; D might be TRBD1 (5 bases). Germline values: CDR1 SGHNT, CDR2 YYREEE (reference sequence). The CDR3 sequence is 12 residues long. The germline V and J ends were trimmed by 5 bases and 5 bases, with 10 bases remaining between them. CDR3: CASSDGGYGYTF. In DNA, the CDR3 is TGTGCCAGCAGTGACGGGGGGTATGGCTACACCTTC.

This clone has ten or more counts. The rearrangement links TRBV4-1 to TRBJ1-3; 8 bases are a match to TRBD1. V lost 4 bases to trimming and J lost 7 bases; unmatched junction nucleotides: 12. Germline CDR1 is MGHRA and CDR2 is YSYEKL. The CDR3 totals 16 residues. CDR3: CASSPGQGPIRNTIYF. Written as DNA, the CDR3 is TGCGCCAGCAGCCCCGGACAGGGCCCCATAAGGAACACCATATATTTT.